Detailed here is one T cell receptor beta chain. Its antigen is unknown. The data were taken from a study of T cells expressing NK-cell markers. TCRdb processed the 5' RACE reads again and assigns one entry to each CDR3 protein, with no DNA. The specimen's table records some 450,000 distinct CDR3 sequences. This CDR3 has 15 residues. Per germline, CDR1 LGHNA and CDR2 YSLEER. Study-wide results and caveats: In several donors, dominant clonotypes made up about 28.3-65% of CD3+CD56-NKG2C+ cells. Whether expanded NKG2C-expressing T cell clones recognize HCMV is unknown.

The genes are TRBV4-3 and TRBJ2-3. Sequencing was done on a sample of blood T cells: a sorted CD56 or NKG2C T cell subset, CD4+ or CD8+ T cells, or bulk PBMC T cells (not recorded which). The TCR originated in a woman aged 18 to 75 in good health. The CDR3 reads CASSPLGGWSDTQYF.